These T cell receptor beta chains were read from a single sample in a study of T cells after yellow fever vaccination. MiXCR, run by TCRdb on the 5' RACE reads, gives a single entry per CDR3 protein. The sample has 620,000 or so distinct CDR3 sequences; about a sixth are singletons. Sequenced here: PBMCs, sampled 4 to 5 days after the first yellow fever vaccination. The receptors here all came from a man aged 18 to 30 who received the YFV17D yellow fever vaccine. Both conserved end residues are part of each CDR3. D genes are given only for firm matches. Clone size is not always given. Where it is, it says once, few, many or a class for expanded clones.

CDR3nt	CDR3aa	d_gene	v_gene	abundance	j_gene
TGCGCCAGCAGCCCGGGGCAGGGGCGCAATCAGCCCCAGCATTTT	CASSPGQGRNQPQHF	NA	TRBV5-1	many	TRBJ1-5
TGTGCCAGCAGCCAAGTTCCGGGATACACCGGGGAGCTGTTTTTT	CASSQVPGYTGELFF	NA	TRBV3-1	NA	TRBJ2-2
TGTGCCACCTCAAGGGGAAGCGGCACTGAAGCTTTCTTT	CATSRGSGTEAFF	NA	TRBV24-1	NA	TRBJ1-1
TGTGCCAGCACCCTGACTAGCGGCGACTACGAGCAGTACTTC	CASTLTSGDYEQYF	TRBD2	TRBV2	NA	TRBJ2-7
TGTGCCAGCAGCCCACAGACAGGGGCGACCGGGGAGCTGTTTTTT	CASSPQTGATGELFF	TRBD1	TRBV5-4	few	TRBJ2-2
TGTGCCAGCAGCCGATCGTCGCAGGGTTACGAGCAGTACTTC	CASSRSSQGYEQYF	NA	TRBV3-1	many	TRBJ2-7
TGTGCCAGCAGCTGGGGACAGCTACTCAAAGAGACCCAGTACTTC	CASSWGQLLKETQYF	TRBD1	TRBV6-1	NA	TRBJ2-5
TGTGCCAGCAGTATCCTGGGACAGGCCAGCACTGAAGCTTTCTTT	CASSILGQASTEAFF	TRBD1	TRBV27	many	TRBJ1-1
TGTGCCAGCAGCTTCCAAGGGGGGACAGATCAGCCCCAGCATTTT	CASSFQGGTDQPQHF	TRBD1	TRBV5-5	NA	TRBJ1-5
TGTGCCAGCAGTGATTCCAACTATGGCTACACCTTC	CASSDSNYGYTF	NA	TRBV6-4	NA	TRBJ1-2
TGCGCCAGCCGGCGACCAGATCAGTCAGATACGCAGTATTTT	CASRRPDQSDTQYF	NA	TRBV5-1	NA	TRBJ2-3
TGTGCCTGGAGTGTAAAGGGGACGGAGACCCAGTACTTC	CAWSVKGTETQYF	NA	TRBV30	NA	TRBJ2-5
TGTGCCAGCAGTTACTTCCCAGAGACCGGGGAGCTGTTTTTT	CASSYFPETGELFF	NA	TRBV6-2/TRBV6-3	NA	TRBJ2-2
TGTGCCACCAGTGATTTGAGTTGTCTGCGTTGGGCCAAAAACATTCAGTACTTC	CATSDLSCLRWAKNIQYF	NA	TRBV24-1	few	TRBJ2-4
TGTGCCAGCAGCCCCCCTGAAGGGGTCAATGAGCAGTTCTTC	CASSPPEGVNEQFF	NA	TRBV7-8	many	TRBJ2-1
TGCGCCAGCAGCCAAGAAATGGCGGGGGCCCTCTACGAGCAGTACTTC	CASSQEMAGALYEQYF	NA	TRBV4-1	once	TRBJ2-7
TGTGCCAGCAGTTTAGACAGGGGGCAGGGCGAGCAGTACTTC	CASSLDRGQGEQYF	TRBD1	TRBV27	NA	TRBJ2-7
TGTGCCACCAGCAGAGGGTCGGGGGGGGCGGGCCACAATGAGCAGTTCTTC	CATSRGSGGAGHNEQFF	TRBD2	TRBV15	NA	TRBJ2-1
TGCGCCACCACTCTTAGGGAAACAGATAACTATGGCTACACCTTC	CATTLRETDNYGYTF	NA	TRBV10-2	few	TRBJ1-2
TGCGCCAGCAGCTTTGAGCGGGGGGGCCAACAAAGCTTC	CASSFERGGQQSF	TRBD2	TRBV5-1	NA	TRBJ2-7
TGCAGCGTTGAAGTGCTCCGCAGGGACACTGAAGCTTTCTTT	CSVEVLRRDTEAFF	NA	TRBV29-1	NA	TRBJ1-1
TGTGCCAGCTCACGATCCTCAGACTATGGCTACACCTTC	CASSRSSDYGYTF	NA	TRBV18	NA	TRBJ1-2
TGTGCCAGCAGCGTGTACAGTCCGACCAACACTGAAGCTTTCTTT	CASSVYSPTNTEAFF	NA	TRBV4-2	NA	TRBJ1-1
TGTGCCAGCAGCCCCCAGGCTAGCAGAAACAATGAGCAGTTCTTC	CASSPQASRNNEQFF	NA	TRBV9	NA	TRBJ2-1
TGTGCCAGTACTGTTACAGGGTCGGAAGAGACCCAGTACTTC	CASTVTGSEETQYF	NA	TRBV19	NA	TRBJ2-5
TGTGCCAGCAGTTTATGGCTGGAGGGCAATCAGCCCCAGCATTTT	CASSLWLEGNQPQHF	NA	TRBV12-3/TRBV12-4	NA	TRBJ1-5
TGTGCCAGCAGTTCGTTCGAAGGGGCAAATAATCAGCCCCAGCATTTT	CASSSFEGANNQPQHF	NA	TRBV12-3/TRBV12-4	few	TRBJ1-5
TGTGCCAGCAGTTTAGGGTCCCAAGGGTCCCTTCTAATAGCCAAAAACATTCAGTACTTC	CASSLGSQGSLLIAKNIQYF	NA	TRBV12-3/TRBV12-4	NA	TRBJ2-4
TGTGCCAGCAGCTCCGTAGCGGGGGTGCGAGATACGCAGTATTTT	CASSSVAGVRDTQYF	TRBD2	TRBV13	NA	TRBJ2-3
TGTGCCAGCAGGGGGAGCGCATCTTTAGCCAAAAACATTCAGTACTTC	CASRGSASLAKNIQYF	NA	TRBV6-1	NA	TRBJ2-4
TGCGCCAGCAGTTTGGACATAGTAGGTGGCTACACCTTC	CASSLDIVGGYTF	NA	TRBV5-1	NA	TRBJ1-2
TGCGCCAGCAGCCAACCGGGCTCCACTAGCACCTTC	CASSQPGSTSTF	NA	TRBV4-1	NA	TRBJ1-2
TGTGCCAGCAGCTTTCGCCGCGGGGGTACCTACAATGAGCAGTTCTTC	CASSFRRGGTYNEQFF	TRBD2	TRBV5-6	NA	TRBJ2-1
TGTGCCAGCAACTCCAACTTCTACAATGAGCAGTTCTTC	CASNSNFYNEQFF	NA	TRBV6-2/TRBV6-3	NA	TRBJ2-1
TGTGCCAGCACCCTAGGATCCCGGGTCGAGCAGTACTTC	CASTLGSRVEQYF	NA	TRBV12-3/TRBV12-4	many	TRBJ2-7
TGCAGTGCTAGGTCCCTAGCGGGGGGGGGGCCTTTCAATGAGCAGTTCTTC	CSARSLAGGGPFNEQFF	TRBD2	TRBV20-1	NA	TRBJ2-1
TGTGCCAGCAGTAAACAGGGGAGCTATGGCTACACCTTC	CASSKQGSYGYTF	TRBD1	TRBV12-3/TRBV12-4	NA	TRBJ1-2
TGTGCCAGCAGGTGGGGGCAGGATCAGCCCCAGCATTTT	CASRWGQDQPQHF	NA	TRBV6-2/TRBV6-3	NA	TRBJ1-5
TGTGCCAGCAGCCTACAGGGGCCCCACACTGAAGCTTTCTTT	CASSLQGPHTEAFF	TRBD1	TRBV7-9	few	TRBJ1-1
TGCGCCAGCAGCTCGGACACGGGAAATGAAAAACTGTTTTTT	CASSSDTGNEKLFF	NA	TRBV5-1	NA	TRBJ1-4
TGTGCCAGCAGTTTTCCCCCGCAGGAACGGACCCAGTACTTC	CASSFPPQERTQYF	NA	TRBV28	once	TRBJ2-5
TGTGCCAGCAGCTTCCTGGGACAGGTCCCCGGCGAGCAGTACTTC	CASSFLGQVPGEQYF	TRBD1	TRBV5-4	NA	TRBJ2-7
TGTGCCAGCACTTTGGGGGGGCACGACACTGAAGCTTTCTTT	CASTLGGHDTEAFF	NA	TRBV9	few	TRBJ1-1
TGTGCCAGCAGCTTAGAGGGACTAGCTCGAGAGACCCAGTACTTC	CASSLEGLARETQYF	TRBD2	TRBV7-9	few	TRBJ2-5
TGTGCCAGCAGCACACGGGGGGAAGAGACCCAGTACTTC	CASSTRGEETQYF	TRBD2	TRBV9	NA	TRBJ2-5
TGCGCCAGCAGCTTGGATTCGGCGGGAAACCAGCCCCAGCATTTT	CASSLDSAGNQPQHF	NA	TRBV5-1	NA	TRBJ1-5
TGTGCCAGCAACCACCCGAACACCGGGGAGCTGTTTTTT	CASNHPNTGELFF	NA	TRBV6-2/TRBV6-3	many	TRBJ2-2
TGTGCCAGCAGTCACAGTGCGAATCAGCCCCAGCATTTT	CASSHSANQPQHF	NA	TRBV25-1	NA	TRBJ1-5